What follows is one TCR beta chain and its context. What it recognizes is unknown. With survey level as its setting, the immunoSEQ assay was v3.0. Clones were sequenced by immunoSEQ multiplex PCR, and TCRdb holds only the in-frame ones, with some missing. The sample carries about 25,000 clones, roughly 80% recorded once. Two or more post-ART PBMC samples, plus at least one pre-ART sample, were available for each donor. The samples, holding roughly 0.95-11 million cryopreserved PBMC, were thawed before DNA extraction was carried out. This sample was included in a study of long-term antiretroviral therapy in people with HIV. General study results and limits: Drawn between about 2004 and 2018, the blood was possibly obtained under older ART regimens. Repertoires in HIV (unlike those of controls) had narrower CDR3 length ranges.

Germline loops: CDR1 SGHRS, CDR2 YFSETQ. This CDR3 is built from 15 residues. Trimming at V came to 3 bases and at J to 13 bases, leaving 9 bases not matched to a gene. The TCR comes from a man in his thirties or forties with HIV. The V call is TRBV5-1, the J call TRBJ2-1; 14 nucleotides match TRBD2. The sequences come from unsorted PBMCs, collected 2.1 years after starting antiretroviral therapy. The CDR3 DNA is TGCGCCAGCAGCTCCGGTGGACTAGCGGGAGGCATTCAGTTCTTC. Translating gives CASSSGGLAGGIQFF.